The rows below give T cell receptor beta chains drawn from one sample of a study of multiple sclerosis patients with progressive multifocal leukoencephalopathy. Assay: immunoSEQ multiplex PCR; the TCRdb copy retains only in-frame clones and omits some. The sample includes tens of thousands of clones, 75% to 90% of them seen just once. This sample comprised PBMCs, obtained from a patient treated with natalizumab. These receptors were collected from a woman aged 25 to 45 with progressive multifocal leukoencephalopathy. CDR3s include the opening cysteine and the closing phenylalanine or tryptophan. D genes are given only for firm matches. Clone size is given for some rows only: seen once, a few or many times, or a class if the clone is expanded.

d_call: .; clone_size: .; v_call: TRBV25-1; j_call: TRBJ1-4; cdr3_aa: CASRQTGFNEKLFF; cdr3_nt: TGTGCCAGCCGCCAGACAGGCTTTAATGAAAAACTGTTTTTT
d_call: .; clone_size: .; v_call: TRBV5-1; j_call: TRBJ2-3; cdr3_aa: CARSLDGSYGTDTQYF; cdr3_nt: TGCGCCCGCAGCTTGGACGGTAGCTATGGCACAGATACGCAGTATTTT
d_call: .; clone_size: once; v_call: TRBV11-2; j_call: TRBJ2-5; cdr3_aa: CASSTRGGGGKETQYF; cdr3_nt: TGTGCCAGCAGCACCCGAGGGGGTGGGGGTAAGGAGACCCAGTACTTC
d_call: TRBD2; clone_size: .; v_call: TRBV5-6; j_call: TRBJ2-4; cdr3_aa: CASSAEFSSGPKNIQYF; cdr3_nt: TGTGCCAGCAGCGCCGAATTTTCTAGCGGACCCAAAAACATTCAGTACTTC
d_call: .; clone_size: once; v_call: TRBV25-1; j_call: TRBJ2-6; cdr3_aa: CASSEQGWAGANVLTF; cdr3_nt: TGTGCCAGCAGTGAGCAGGGTTGGGCTGGGGCCAACGTCCTGACTTTC
d_call: .; clone_size: .; v_call: TRBV18; j_call: TRBJ1-4; cdr3_aa: CASSAQYTTNEKLFF; cdr3_nt: TGTGCCAGCTCTGCACAGTATACCACTAATGAAAAACTGTTTTTT
d_call: .; clone_size: few; v_call: TRBV5-1; j_call: TRBJ2-5; cdr3_aa: CASSLAGAQETQYF; cdr3_nt: TGCGCCAGCAGCTTGGCGGGGGCCCAAGAGACCCAGTACTTC
d_call: TRBD1; clone_size: .; v_call: TRBV5-1; j_call: TRBJ2-5; cdr3_aa: CASSSTTGLRVETQYF; cdr3_nt: TGCGCCAGCAGCTCGACGACAGGGCTAAGAGTAGAGACCCAGTACTTC
d_call: .; clone_size: few; v_call: TRBV28; j_call: TRBJ2-5; cdr3_aa: CASRSGAHEETQYF; cdr3_nt: TGTGCCAGCAGGTCCGGGGCTCACGAAGAGACCCAGTACTTC
d_call: .; clone_size: .; v_call: TRBV25-1; j_call: TRBJ1-1; cdr3_aa: CASSDGEGNTEAFF; cdr3_nt: TGTGCCAGCAGTGATGGAGAGGGAAACACTGAAGCTTTCTTT
d_call: .; clone_size: once; v_call: TRBV9; j_call: TRBJ1-2; cdr3_aa: CASRPSDYGYTF; cdr3_nt: TGTGCCAGCAGGCCCAGCGACTATGGCTACACCTTC
d_call: .; clone_size: .; v_call: TRBV14; j_call: TRBJ1-1; cdr3_aa: CASSQDLGVGSEAFF; cdr3_nt: TGTGCCAGCAGCCAAGATCTGGGGGTTGGGAGTGAAGCTTTCTTT
d_call: .; clone_size: .; v_call: TRBV4-3; j_call: TRBJ1-1; cdr3_aa: CASSRTQGGTEAFF; cdr3_nt: TGCGCCAGCAGCCGGACTCAGGGCGGCACTGAAGCTTTCTTT
d_call: .; clone_size: .; v_call: TRBV7-2; j_call: TRBJ2-1; cdr3_aa: CASSNRGAGYNEQFF; cdr3_nt: TGTGCCAGCAGCAACCGGGGGGCTGGCTACAATGAGCAGTTCTTC
d_call: TRBD1; clone_size: .; v_call: TRBV19; j_call: TRBJ1-5; cdr3_aa: CASSFDRDQPQHF; cdr3_nt: TGTGCCAGTAGTTTTGACAGGGACCAGCCCCAGCATTTT
d_call: .; clone_size: .; v_call: TRBV5-6; j_call: TRBJ1-1; cdr3_aa: CASSKGLTEAFF; cdr3_nt: TGTGCCAGCAGCAAAGGATTAACTGAAGCTTTCTTT
d_call: .; clone_size: .; v_call: TRBV19; j_call: TRBJ2-1; cdr3_aa: CASSISGYNEQFF; cdr3_nt: TGTGCCAGTAGTATAAGCGGGTACAATGAGCAGTTCTTC
d_call: .; clone_size: few; v_call: TRBV7-2; j_call: TRBJ2-7; cdr3_aa: CASSSSSYEQYF; cdr3_nt: TGTGCCAGCAGCTCGAGCTCCTACGAGCAGTACTTC
d_call: .; clone_size: .; v_call: TRBV5-4; j_call: TRBJ2-5; cdr3_aa: CASSLDRVEETQYF; cdr3_nt: TGTGCCAGCAGCTTGGACAGGGTGGAGGAGACCCAGTACTTC
d_call: .; clone_size: few; v_call: TRBV11-2; j_call: TRBJ2-5; cdr3_aa: CASSLGTKQETQYF; cdr3_nt: TGTGCCAGCAGCTTAGGGACGAAGCAAGAGACCCAGTACTTC
d_call: .; clone_size: once; v_call: TRBV27; j_call: TRBJ2-5; cdr3_aa: CASSLQNRETQYF; cdr3_nt: TGTGCCAGCAGTCTACAGAACAGAGAGACCCAGTACTTC
d_call: .; clone_size: .; v_call: TRBV6-1; j_call: TRBJ1-2; cdr3_aa: CASSEEIPSWGYTF; cdr3_nt: TGTGCCAGCAGTGAAGAGATACCCTCGTGGGGCTACACCTTC
d_call: .; clone_size: .; v_call: TRBV6-5; j_call: TRBJ1-2; cdr3_aa: CASSYGRGNYGYTF; cdr3_nt: TGTGCCAGCAGTTACGGGCGGGGCAACTATGGCTACACCTTC
d_call: .; clone_size: .; v_call: TRBV5-6; j_call: TRBJ1-1; cdr3_aa: CASSLGARLNTEAFF; cdr3_nt: TGTGCCAGCAGCTTAGGGGCCCGGTTGAACACTGAAGCTTTCTTT
d_call: .; clone_size: .; v_call: TRBV7-8; j_call: TRBJ1-1; cdr3_aa: CASSLGTEAFF; cdr3_nt: TGTGCCAGCAGCTTAGGCACTGAAGCTTTCTTT